This T cell receptor (beta chain) derives from a study of T cell responses to AZD1222 COVID-19 vaccine. The study's findings and limits: Spike-specific TCRs gained breadth and depth after people received two AZD1222 doses. Close to half of all spike-specific TCRs reportedly target regions of the variants that are unmutated.

This clone was picked up a small number of times. What it binds is not known. Germline V gene lookup returns CDR1 SGHRS and CDR2 YFSETQ. This CDR3 is built from 13 residues. V was shortened by 7 bases and J by 7 bases, with 14 bases between the two germline ends. TCRdb's copy holds only in-frame clones and misses some; the assay was immunoSEQ multiplex PCR. The sample consists of some 180,000 clones, over 80% of them appearing once. This receptor was taken from an adult who received the MenACWY meningococcal vaccine as a control. The sequencing here drew on peripheral blood, taken 28 days after the second dose of the MenACWY control vaccine. V and J are TRBV5-1 and TRBJ2-2; D perhaps matches TRBD1 (5 bases). CDR3: CASYQGYNGELFF. In DNA, the CDR3 is TGCGCCAGCTACCAGGGTTATAACGGGGAGCTGTTTTTT.